This T cell receptor beta chain stems from a study of blood T cell repertoires in COVID-19. Generated by immunoSEQ multiplex PCR, the TCRdb table keeps only in-frame clones and is missing some. Seen here are roughly 230,000 clones, 82% observed once, and the top ten hold around 3.5%. V lost 5 bases, J lost 6 bases, and 9 bases stayed unmatched. The CDR3 is made up of 15 amino acids. The V gene's germline CDR1 is SGHTA and CDR2 FQGNSA. This clonotype was sampled from a woman aged 80 or over with acute or convalescent COVID-19. The sample taken for sequencing was peripheral blood. V and J are TRBV7-2 and TRBJ2-1; 8 nucleotides match TRBD2. DNA for the CDR3: TGTGCCAGCAGCCCACAGTCGGGGGGGGTCAATGAGCAGTTCTTC. Amino acids: CASSPQSGGVNEQFF.